This T cell receptor (beta chain) emerged from a study of OX40 agonist ivuxolimab in advanced cancers. Study overall: Hepatocellular carcinoma, melanoma, renal cell or head and neck cancer occurred in dose-escalation patients. Under the entry rules, prior anti-PD-1, anti-PD-L1 or anti-CTLA-4 therapy was allowed, and less than 50% had some. Three patients had partial responses: one hepatocellular carcinoma, two cutaneous melanoma. General study results and limits: Expanded clones were, on average, more numerous in CD8+ T cells than in CD4+.

Profiled with immunoSEQ multiplex PCR; TCRdb holds only in-frame clones, not every one. The repertoire consists of about 40,000 clones, with around 89% occurring once and the leading ten covering under 0.7%. V was cut by 5 bases and J by 8 bases, with 16 bases left in between. Germline V CDR1 and CDR2: SGHAT, FQNNGV. The CDR3 covers 14 residues. As for this clone: The antigen is undetermined.

This sequence was found in an adult with an advanced solid tumor such as melanoma, head and neck, liver or kidney cancer. The chain joins TRBV11-2 to TRBJ1-3; D remains unclear. Sequenced material: CD4+ or CD8+ T cells sorted from blood, taken in a trial of the OX40 agonist ivuxolimab. CDR3 loop: CASSPLNPGDTIYF. DNA for the CDR3: TGTGCCAGCAGCCCGCTCAACCCTGGGGACACCATATATTTT.